The 17 T cell receptor beta chains presented below share a single source sample, sequenced in a study of blood T cell repertoires in COVID-19. TCRdb's table, derived via immunoSEQ multiplex PCR, lists solely in-frame clones and lacks some. This sample carries about 290,000 clones, around nine tenths of them seen once, and the ten largest clones take approximately 4.6%. The sample taken for sequencing was peripheral blood. The receptors come from a man aged 35 to 55 with acute or convalescent COVID-19.

The chain couples TRBV5-4 to TRBJ2-2; 8 bases are shared with TRBD2. Trimming cost V 0 bases and J 7 bases; bases outside gene matches: 5. Germline-derived CDR1 and CDR2 are SGHNT and YYREEE (reference sequence). This CDR3 has 15 residues. CDR3 nucleotide sequence: TGTGCCAGCAGCTTGGAGGTAGCGGGGTTCGGGGAGCTGTTTTTT. Its protein is CASSLEVAGFGELFF.

The CDR3 reads CASSYSVAGNTEAFF. Here the CDR3 DNA reads TGTGCCAGCAGTTACTCGGTCGCAGGGAACACTGAAGCTTTCTTT. The chain links TRBV6-5 to TRBJ1-1, with D unresolved. Trimming took off 0 bases at V and 1 base at J, with 9 bases between the two ends. The CDR3 is made up of 15 amino acids. Germline CDR1 is MNHEY and CDR2 is SVGAGI.

The chain has TRBV11-2 and TRBJ1-3, with D possibly TRBD1 on 5 matching bases. The CDR3 is 11 amino acids. From germline, CDR1 is SGHAT and CDR2 FQNNGV. Between the trimmed V and J ends, which lost 5 bases and 15 bases, there was a span of 14 bases. This chain's CDR3 is CASSLDIRQYF. CDR3 DNA: TGTGCCAGCAGCCTGGACATTCGGCAATATTTT. The full variable domain, with the rest looked up from reference TRBV11-2 and TRBJ1-3, is EAGVAQSPRYKIIEKRQSVAFWCNPISGHATLYWYQQILGQGPKLLIQFQNNGVVDDSQLPKDRFSAERLKGVDSTLKIQPAKLEDSAVYLCASSLDIRQYFGEGSWLTVV.

J is TRBJ2-6 and V is TRBV6-1; a possible D gene is TRBD1 (5 bases). The CDR3 is 16 amino acids. Per germline, CDR1 MNHNS and CDR2 SASEGT. Trimming took 1 base from V and 6 from J, leaving 13 bases between them. The CDR3 is CASSEGKGRKANVLTF. The DNA of the CDR3 is TGTGCCAGCAGTGAAGGAAAGGGGCGAAAGGCCAACGTCCTGACTTTC.

The chain links TRBV29-1 to TRBJ2-1; D is possibly TRBD2 (6 bases). CDR1 SQVTM and CDR2 ANQGSEA come from the germline V gene. The V and J ends lost 7 bases and 0 bases respectively, with 19 bases between them. The CDR3 loop spans 16 amino acids. CDR3: CSARRGSGSSYNEQFF. The CDR3 DNA reads TGCAGCGCCCGTCGGGGTAGCGGTAGCTCCTACAATGAGCAGTTCTTC.

The CDR3 bases are TGTGCCAGCAGCTTAGACAGCCCCTCTGGAAACACCATATATTTT. This sequence encodes CASSLDSPSGNTIYF. The rearrangement uses TRBV7-2 and TRBJ1-3; D gene uncertain. V shed 1 base and J shed 0 bases, with 7 bases lying between them. CDR1 is SGHTA and CDR2 is FQGNSA in the germline V gene. The CDR3 sequence is 15 residues long. Combining the CDR3 with reference TRBV7-2 and TRBJ1-3 gives the whole variable domain GAGVSQSPSNKVTEKGKDVELRCDPISGHTALYWYRQSLGQGLEFLIYFQGNSAPDKSGLPSDRFSAERTGGSVSTLTIQRTQQEDSAVYLCASSLDSPSGNTIYFGEGSWLTVV.

The rearrangement joins TRBV14 to TRBJ2-1; a weak D match, TRBD2 (5 bases). CDR3 size: 14 residues. The germline V gene has CDR1 SGHDN and CDR2 FVKESK. With 3 bases removed from V and 3 bases from J, the gap between germline ends came to 9 bases. CDR3 nucleotides: TGTGCCAGCAGCCACTCGGGGATCTACAATGAGCAGTTCTTC. This translates into CASSHSGIYNEQFF.

The chain employs TRBV5-1 and TRBJ2-2; no reliable D call. From germline, CDR1 is SGHRS and CDR2 YFSETQ. The V end lost 0 bases, the J end lost 1 base, and 10 bases lay between the germline ends. The CDR3 covers 16 residues. The CDR3 nucleotides are TGCGCCAGCAGCTTGGATAGAACGGTGAACACCGGGGAGCTGTTTTTT. The encoded protein is CASSLDRTVNTGELFF.

The genes are TRBV10-2 and TRBJ2-7; 7 bases are shared with TRBD1. Losses at the gene ends were 8 bases for V and 2 bases for J; bases not matched to a gene: 3. The CDR3 runs 12 residues. Germline assignment: CDR1 WSHSY and CDR2 SAAADI. CDR3 protein: CASRDSAYEQYF. DNA for the CDR3: TGCGCCAGCCGGGACAGTGCCTACGAGCAGTACTTC.

The chain employs TRBV10-3 and TRBJ1-2, with D perhaps matching TRBD1 (6 bases). CDR1 and CDR2 (germline): ENHRY, SYGVKD. The germline V and J ends were trimmed by 5 bases and 5 bases, with 15 bases remaining between them. The CDR3 runs 14 residues. CDR3 nucleotides: TGTGCCATCAGTACTACAGGGTTAGGGTATGGCTACACCTTC. Translating gives CAISTTGLGYGYTF.

The V call is TRBV12-3 or TRBV12-4, the J call TRBJ1-2, with 8 bases that match TRBD1. The CDR3 length is 13 residues. The V segment lost 6 bases and the J segment 7 bases; nucleotides outside the gene matches: 7. CDR3 residues: CASSQTGERGYTF. The CDR3 bases are TGTGCCAGCAGCCAGACAGGGGAACGTGGCTACACCTTC.

The CDR3 region has the DNA TGTGCCACCCGGACGGACGGGGTCAATTCACCCCTCCACTTT. It specifies CATRTDGVNSPLHF. The chain has TRBV10-3 and TRBJ1-6, with unresolved D. The V gene lost 10 bases and the J gene lost 7 bases, with 17 bases spanning the gap. Germline CDR1 reads ENHRY; CDR2 reads SYGVKD. The CDR3 is made up of 14 amino acids.

Here the CDR3 reads CASSPNGHTEAFF. The CDR3 nucleotides read TGTGCCAGCAGCCCAAATGGGCACACTGAAGCTTTCTTT. The chain is built from TRBV11-2 and TRBJ1-1; D ambiguous. The CDR3 contains 13 residues. The ends were cut back, 5 bases at V and 3 bases at J, with 10 bases in the middle. Germline V gene lookup returns CDR1 SGHAT and CDR2 FQNNGV.

The chain couples TRBV5-1 to TRBJ1-4; 12 positions agree with TRBD1. Germline CDR1 SGHRS, CDR2 YFSETQ. The CDR3 is made up of 18 amino acids. Losses at the gene ends were 4 bases for V and 7 bases for J; bases not matched to a gene: 14. The CDR3 DNA reads as TGCGCCAGCAGCCCAGCCGGGACAGGGGGCGGTTCAGTTGAAAAACTGTTTTTT. It specifies CASSPAGTGGGSVEKLFF.

The chain couples TRBV5-1 to TRBJ1-2; TRBD1 agrees at 7 bases. The junction had 5 bases not matched to a gene; V was cut back by 1 base and J by 8 bases. This CDR3 is 13 amino acids long. CDR1 and CDR2 from the germline V gene are SGHRS and YFSETQ. CDR3 amino acids: CASSLTTGYGYTF. The DNA for the CDR3 is TGCGCCAGCAGCTTGACGACAGGGTACGGCTACACCTTC. Variable domain in full (rest from reference TRBV5-1 and TRBJ1-2): KAGVTQTPRYLIKTRGQQVTLSCSPISGHRSVSWYQQTPGQGLQFLFEYFSETQRNKGNFPGRFSGRQFSNSRSEMNVSTLELGDSALYLCASSLTTGYGYTFGSGTRLTVV.

The V gene is TRBV23-1, the J gene TRBJ1-6; 9 bases fit TRBD1. TRBV23-1 is annotated as an ORF whose role is uncertain. V lost 2 bases, J lost 18 bases, and 11 bases stayed unmatched. The CDR3 spans 14 residues. In nucleotides, the CDR3 is TGCGCCAGCAGTCAAGGGACAGGGAAAGTACAGGGCCACTTT. Its translation is CASSQGTGKVQGHF.

The chain's CDR3 is CASIDIPGQGGYEQYF. The CDR3 region has the DNA TGCGCCAGCATCGACATCCCGGGACAGGGTGGCTACGAGCAGTACTTC. The rearrangement joins TRBV5-1 to TRBJ2-7; 9 nucleotides line up with TRBD1. The CDR3 spans 16 residues. The germline gives CDR1 SGHRS, CDR2 YFSETQ. V shed 6 bases, J shed 3 bases, and the junction held 13 bases outside the gene matches.